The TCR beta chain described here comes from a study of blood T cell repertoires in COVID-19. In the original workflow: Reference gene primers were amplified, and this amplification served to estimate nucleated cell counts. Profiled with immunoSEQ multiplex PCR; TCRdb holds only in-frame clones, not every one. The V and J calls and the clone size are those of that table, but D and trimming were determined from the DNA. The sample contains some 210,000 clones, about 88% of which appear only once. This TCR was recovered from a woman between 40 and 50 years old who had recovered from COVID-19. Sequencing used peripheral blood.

The CDR3 nucleotides are TGCGCCAGCAGCCAAGAGTGGCCGGGACACGGTGAAAAACTGTTTTTT. Its protein product is CASSQEWPGHGEKLFF. The rearrangement links TRBV4-3 to TRBJ1-4, with D possibly matching TRBD1 (6 bases). Germline CDR1 LGHNA, CDR2 YSLEER. V was shortened by 0 bases and J by 7 bases, with 15 bases between the two germline ends. The CDR3 totals 16 residues.